The next 11 T cell receptor beta chains were all read from a single sample in a study of read filtering for tumor transcriptome and immune sequencing. The library was built from about 370 ng RNA with molecular barcoded adaptors for alpha/delta and beta/gamma chains. TCRdb passed the reads through MiXCR, listing each CDR3 protein once. The table includes around 50,000 distinct CDR3 sequences, 20% to 25% detected once. Sequences were obtained from a population of CD138-negative cells sorted from bone marrow. Every receptor here comes from a donor aged 40 or older with multiple myeloma.

A remark on this clonotype: This sequence may be a read error, since a much larger clone differs from it by one base. V is TRBV11-2 and J is TRBJ2-3, with 7 nucleotides matching TRBD1. Germline CDR1 and CDR2: SGHAT and FQNNGV. This CDR3 is 16 amino acids long. The CDR3 coding sequence is TGTGCCGGCAGCCCGGGGACAGTAAGGAGGACAGATACGCAGTATTTT. Translation: CAGSPGTVRRTDTQYF.

This clonotype was observed a handful of times. The V gene is TRBV5-1, the J gene TRBJ2-7; D possibly uses TRBD1 or TRBD2 (5 bases each). This CDR3 contains 13 residues. CDR1 is SGHRS and CDR2 is YFSETQ in the germline V gene. The ends were cut back, 5 bases at V and 4 bases at J, with 13 bases in the middle. In DNA form, the CDR3 reads TGCGCCAGCAGACGGGACGGATATTACGAGCAGTACTTC. Protein product: CASRRDGYYEQYF.

This clonotype was picked up many times. The V gene is TRBV28, the J gene TRBJ2-5; D gene unclear. This CDR3 has 13 residues. Trimming stripped 9 bases from V and 2 bases from J, with 13 bases between. Germline V CDR1 and CDR2: MDHEN, SYDVKM. The CDR3 region has the DNA TGTGCCAGTGTCCCGACCTCTCAAGAGACCCAGTACTTC. Amino acids: CASVPTSQETQYF.

The table lists this clonotype with a few counts. This chain uses TRBV6-5 with TRBJ1-4; D ambiguous. This CDR3 is built from 14 residues. Trimming took 4 bases from V and 2 from J, leaving 8 bases between them. Germline V gene data show CDR1 as MNHEY and CDR2 as SVGAGI. CDR3 sequence reads: CASSFTRTNEKLFF. CDR3 in DNA: TGTGCCAGCAGTTTTACGCGCACTAATGAAAAACTGTTTTTT.

The V call is TRBV7-6, the J call TRBJ2-3, with D perhaps TRBD2 (5 bases). The CDR3 has 19 amino acids. Germline assignment: CDR1 SGHVS and CDR2 FNYEAQ. V lost 4 bases and J lost 4, with 27 bases in between. The DNA of the CDR3 is TGTGCCAGCAGCTCCGACTTACGACGGGGATGGTTAACGGCAGATACGCAGTATTTT. This codes for CASSSDLRRGWLTADTQYF.

The table lists this clonotype with many counts. The J gene is TRBJ2-2, the V gene TRBV6-5; 9 positions agree with TRBD2. The junction had 3 bases not matched to a gene; V was cut back by 0 bases and J by 4 bases. In germline, CDR1 is MNHEY, CDR2 SVGAGI. The CDR3 spans 16 residues. CDR3 DNA: TGTGCCAGCAGTTACTCACCGGGACTAGCCACCGGGGAGCTGTTTTTT. It yields the protein CASSYSPGLATGELFF.

This clonotype was seen just once. This chain connects TRBV5-1 to TRBJ1-1; no clear D gene. Germline CDR1 reads SGHRS; CDR2 reads YFSETQ. Trimming left V 6 bases short and J 4 bases short, with 13 bases between. The CDR3 is 13 residues long. The CDR3 here is CASKDQAATEAFF. Written as DNA, the CDR3 is TGCGCCAGCAAGGACCAGGCTGCCACTGAAGCTTTCTTT.

This clonotype was counted at least ten times. V and J are TRBV7-3 and TRBJ2-6, with no clear D. Trimming took 2 bases from V and 2 from J, leaving 7 bases between them. The CDR3 consists of 15 residues. The germline gives CDR1 SGHTA, CDR2 FQGTGA. Written as DNA, the CDR3 is TGTGCCAGCAGCTTAGTTCAGGCTGGGGCCAACGTCCTGACTTTC. It codes for CASSLVQAGANVLTF.

V is TRBV28 and J is TRBJ2-1; 10 positions agree with TRBD1. Germline-derived CDR1 and CDR2 are MDHEN and SYDVKM. J was trimmed by 0 bases and V by 5 bases; bases with no gene match: 4. The CDR3 is 16 residues long. CDR3 DNA sequence: TGTGCCAGCAGTACTCGGACAGGGGGCTCCTACAATGAGCAGTTCTTC. It yields the protein CASSTRTGGSYNEQFF.

V and J are TRBV20-1 and TRBJ2-5; D is unclear. Trimming removed 6 bases from V and 4 bases from J, with 15 bases in between. This CDR3 has 13 amino acids. Looked up from germline, CDR1 is DFQATT and CDR2 is SNEGSKA (reference sequence). As DNA, the CDR3 is TGCAGTGCCAAAAGGGCCCCAGGAGAGACCCAGTACTTC. Encoded protein: CSAKRAPGETQYF.

A note on this clonotype: Since a far larger clone is one base different, this is likely a read error. The chain couples TRBV5-1 to TRBJ2-7; D gene ambiguous. CDR3 length: 11 residues. Germline V gives CDR1 SGHRS, CDR2 YFSETQ. With 6 bases removed from V and 4 bases from J, the gap between germline ends came to 8 bases. The CDR3 nucleotides are TGCGCCAGCATCGAGAATTACGAGCAGTACTTC. Translating it yields CASIENYEQYF.